Below are 30 T cell receptor beta chains sequenced from a single sample in a study of T cells in Graves' hyperthyroidism and ophthalmopathy. Amplification yielded TCR beta CDR3 regions, with RNA transcripts as the source. During a first-round RT-PCR of the TCR CDR3, the HTBI primer set was used. TCRdb fed the multiplex PCR reads into MiXCR, producing one record per CDR3 protein. The table has 660,000 or so distinct CDR3 sequences, about 20% seen once. The sequenced material came from blood. The receptor set was obtained from a man aged 25 to 45 with Graves' ophthalmopathy.

Many counts were recorded for this clonotype. The gene calls are TRBV7-3 and TRBJ1-1; 10 nucleotides align to TRBD1. The germline CDR1 and CDR2 sequences are SGHTA and FQGTGA. The CDR3 loop spans 15 amino acids. V shed 5 bases and J 3 bases; nucleotides not matched to a gene: 6. CDR3 sequence reads: CASSHSGTGDTEAFF. CDR3 nucleotides: TGTGCCAGCAGCCACTCAGGGACAGGGGACACTGAAGCTTTCTTT. Full variable domain (missing parts from reference TRBV7-3 and TRBJ1-1): GAGVSQTPSNKVTEKGKYVELRCDPISGHTALYWYRQSLGQGPEFLIYFQGTGAADDSGLPNDRFFAVRPEGSVSTLKIQRTERGDSAVYLCASSHSGTGDTEAFFGQGTRLTVV.

Concerning this clonotype itself: The CDR3 ends on some other residue instead of the conserved phenylalanine or tryptophan, so this is likely a read error. CDR3 coding DNA: TGTGCCAGCAGTGAAGTTCGGGGGAAGGAGACCCAGTACCTC. It encodes CASSEVRGKETQYL. This chain links TRBV6-1 with TRBJ2-5; D may be TRBD2 (6 bases). CDR1 and CDR2 from the germline V gene are MNHNS and SASEGT. The CDR3 consists of 14 residues. Trimming took off 1 base at V and 5 bases at J, with 11 bases between the two ends.

This clonotype was detected only a few times. The chain carries TRBV28 and TRBJ2-7, with D possibly TRBD2 on 5 matching bases. The CDR3 has 16 residues. Germline lookup yields CDR1 MDHEN and CDR2 SYDVKM. V was cut by 3 bases and J by 6 bases, with 21 bases left in between. The CDR3 nucleotides read TGTGCCAGCAGTTTTCCATCTTTGACGGGAAGAAGCGAGCAGTACTTC. Its protein is CASSFPSLTGRSEQYF.

This clonotype was counted only a few times. This chain links TRBV20-1 with TRBJ1-6; 8 bases line up with TRBD1. The J segment lost 5 bases and the V segment lost 7 bases, leaving 7 bases of the junction unmatched. CDR3 size: 14 residues. CDR1 is DFQATT and CDR2 is SNEGSKA in the germline V gene (reference sequence). This CDR3 is CSVGTGADNSPLHF. The DNA of the CDR3 is TGCAGTGTTGGGACAGGTGCGGATAATTCACCCCTCCACTTT.

This clonotype was recorded many times. The gene calls are TRBV11-2 and TRBJ2-5; TRBD1 agrees at 11 bases. There are 17 residues in the CDR3. The J segment lost 5 bases and the V segment lost 5 bases, leaving 13 bases of the junction unmatched. CDR1 is SGHAT, CDR2 FQNNGV, per germline. The CDR3 region is CASSQQRRTGGRETQYF. The CDR3 DNA reads TGTGCCAGCAGCCAACAACGTAGGACAGGGGGCCGGGAGACCCAGTACTTC. Full variable domain (outside the CDR3, taken from reference TRBV11-2 and TRBJ2-5): EAGVAQSPRYKIIEKRQSVAFWCNPISGHATLYWYQQILGQGPKLLIQFQNNGVVDDSQLPKDRFSAERLKGVDSTLKIQPAKLEDSAVYLCASSQQRRTGGRETQYFGPGTRLLVL.

The rearrangement links TRBV6-5 to TRBJ1-2; 8 bases fit TRBD1. Trimming cost V 3 bases and J 7 bases; bases outside gene matches: 7. From germline, CDR1 is MNHEY and CDR2 SVGAGI. The CDR3 spans 14 residues. CDR3 residues: CASSYQGARSGYTF. The CDR3 DNA sequence: TGTGCCAGCAGTTATCAGGGGGCACGTTCTGGCTACACCTTC.

The table lists this clonotype with a few counts. The chain has TRBV13 and TRBJ2-3; 10 bases map to TRBD2. V was clipped by 3 bases and J by 2 bases; unmatched bases: 2. The CDR3 has 15 amino acids. CDR1 and CDR2 from the germline V gene are PRHDT and FYEKMQ (reference sequence). The CDR3 sequence: CASSLTSGHTDTQYF. The CDR3 region has the DNA TGTGCCAGCAGCTTGACTAGCGGGCACACAGATACGCAGTATTTT.

The V gene is TRBV28, the J gene TRBJ1-2; D remains ambiguous. The CDR3 loop spans 13 amino acids. CDR1 MDHEN and CDR2 SYDVKM come from the germline V gene. Trimming left V 7 bases short and J 9 bases short, with 18 bases between. The CDR3 DNA follows: TGTGCCAGCACCCCGGGCTCCCGAGGGAGCTACACCTTC. Encoded protein: CASTPGSRGSYTF.

V gene TRBV20-1 combines with J gene TRBJ2-3; 8 bases are shared with TRBD1. CDR3 length equals 15 residues. The germline V gene encodes CDR1 DFQATT and CDR2 SNEGSKA (reference sequence). The J segment lost 2 bases and the V segment lost 4 bases, leaving 8 bases of the junction unmatched. The CDR3 nucleotides read TGCAGTGCTACCGAGGACAGGGAATTCACAGATACGCAGTATTTT. It yields the protein CSATEDREFTDTQYF.

The rearrangement joins TRBV25-1 to TRBJ2-7; perhaps TRBD1 as D (5 bases). The CDR3 is 13 amino acids. V was shortened by 2 bases and J by 6 bases, with 11 bases between the two germline ends. CDR1 is MGHDK, CDR2 SYGVNS, per germline. The CDR3 spells CASSEGAGPEQYF. DNA for the CDR3: TGTGCCAGCAGTGAAGGTGCAGGGCCCGAGCAGTACTTC.

This clonotype occurred many times. This chain links TRBV5-1 with TRBJ2-7, with D possibly being TRBD1 (5 bases). V was cut by 4 bases and J by 0 bases, with 14 bases left in between. This CDR3 spans 15 amino acids. CDR1 is SGHRS and CDR2 is YFSETQ in the germline V gene. The CDR3 DNA reads TGCGCCAGCAGCCTCACAGGTTCCAGCTCCTACGAGCAGTACTTC. This codes for CASSLTGSSSYEQYF.

This clonotype was counted between two and nine times. The chain employs TRBV12-3 or TRBV12-4 and TRBJ2-1, with D maybe TRBD1 (6 bases). The CDR3 runs to 12 residues. With 5 bases removed from V and 8 bases from J, the gap between germline ends came to 10 bases. The CDR3 DNA sequence: TGTGCCAGCAGTCAACAGGGCTATGAGCAGTTCTTC. This codes for CASSQQGYEQFF.

This clonotype was counted ten times or more. This rearrangement joins TRBV6-1 to TRBJ1-2, with TRBD1 matching 7 bases. There are 14 residues in the CDR3. V shed 6 bases, J shed 5 bases, and the junction held 9 bases outside the gene matches. Germline V gives CDR1 MNHNS, CDR2 SASEGT. CDR3 nucleotide sequence: TGTGCCAGCAGGGACATACAGGGGAGGTATGGCTACACCTTC. Its translation is CASRDIQGRYGYTF.

This clonotype was seen ten or more times. This chain connects TRBV2 to TRBJ2-7; D unclear. The CDR3 sequence is 11 residues long. V lost 10 bases, J lost 1 base, and 8 bases lay in between. Germline V gene sequence: CDR1 SNHLY, CDR2 FYNNEI. The CDR3 DNA reads as TGTGCCATCTTGACATCCTACGAGCAGTACTTC. Translating it yields CAILTSYEQYF.

The genes are TRBV12-3 or TRBV12-4 and TRBJ1-2; TRBD1 is a possible D gene (6 bases). The CDR3 spans 15 residues. Trimming took 2 bases from V and 5 from J, leaving 15 bases between them. CDR3 nucleotides: TGTGCCAGCAGTTTACGGACAGCGAGCTCTTATGGCTACACCTTC. Its translation: CASSLRTASSYGYTF.

The J gene is TRBJ1-6, the V gene TRBV7-2; D is unclear. The V gene lost 5 bases and the J gene lost 0 bases, with 11 bases spanning the gap. CDR1 is SGHTA and CDR2 is FQGNSA in the germline V gene. The CDR3 length is 16 residues. The CDR3 DNA follows: TGTGCCAGCAGCCTTACTCGGAGCTCCTATAATTCACCCCTCCACTTT. It encodes CASSLTRSSYNSPLHF.

At least ten counts were recorded for this clonotype. This chain links TRBV2 with TRBJ1-2; 7 nucleotides match TRBD1. Germline lookup yields CDR1 SNHLY and CDR2 FYNNEI. The V and J ends lost 6 bases and 5 bases, in that order; junction bases with no gene match: 6. This CDR3 spans 13 amino acids. For the CDR3, the DNA is TGTGCCAGCAGGGGGGACAGTGATTATGGCTACACCTTC. Translation: CASRGDSDYGYTF.

This clonotype has a handful of counts. This chain joins TRBV6-2 or TRBV6-3 and TRBJ2-5, with no clear D. V dropped 4 bases and J dropped 3 bases, with 15 bases sitting between them. Germline V lookup: CDR1 MNHEY, CDR2 SVGEGT. This CDR3 contains 15 residues. CDR3 loop: CASSSLLMGEETQYF. CDR3 sequence (DNA): TGTGCCAGCAGTTCCCTGTTGATGGGCGAAGAGACCCAGTACTTC.

The CDR3 protein is CSVWGHSSASQETQYF. The CDR3 DNA follows: TGCAGCGTTTGGGGACACTCTTCCGCCTCTCAAGAGACCCAGTACTTC. This sequence joins TRBV29-1 and TRBJ2-5; possibly TRBD1 for D (6 bases). V was cut by 5 bases and J by 2 bases, with 21 bases left in between. The germline V gene has CDR1 SQVTM and CDR2 ANQGSEA. The CDR3 is 16 residues long.

This clonotype was counted ten times or more. The chain links TRBV2 to TRBJ1-1; no clear D gene. In germline, CDR1 is SNHLY, CDR2 FYNNEI. Trimming shortened V by 2 bases and J by 5 bases, and 9 bases separated the two germline ends. The CDR3 covers 13 residues. The CDR3 sequence: CASSEFAATEAFF. The CDR3 DNA is TGTGCCAGCAGTGAATTTGCCGCGACTGAAGCTTTCTTT.

This clonotype was recorded a few times. In nucleotides, the CDR3 is TGCGCCAGCAGTGATGGACAGGGGGCTACAGATACGCAGTATTTT. The encoded protein is CASSDGQGATDTQYF. The V gene is TRBV10-1, the J gene TRBJ2-3; 11 positions match TRBD1. Germline-derived CDR1 and CDR2 are WNHNN and SYGVQD (reference sequence). The junction had 2 bases not matched to a gene; V was cut back by 3 bases and J by 3 bases. This CDR3 has 15 amino acids.

The sample holds many counts of this clonotype. The CDR3 loop reads CATKRDLQETQYF. In DNA, the CDR3 is TGTGCCACCAAGAGAGACTTGCAAGAGACCCAGTACTTC. The genes are TRBV2 and TRBJ2-5; D remains unclear. CDR1 is SNHLY, CDR2 FYNNEI, per germline. CDR3 length equals 13 residues. V was clipped by 10 bases and J by 2 bases, with 14 bases between them.

The chain recombines TRBV20-1 with TRBJ2-1, with 13 nucleotides matching TRBD2. Looked up from germline, CDR1 is DFQATT and CDR2 is SNEGSKA (reference sequence). Losses at the gene ends were 1 base for V and 3 bases for J; bases not matched to a gene: 3. This CDR3 is built from 16 residues. For the CDR3, the DNA is TGCAGTGCTAGAGTGGGACTAGCGGGGCGCTACAATGAGCAGTTCTTC. This sequence encodes CSARVGLAGRYNEQFF.

Note on this clonotype: A read error may account for a junction end that differs from germline. The chain is built from TRBV5-1 and TRBJ2-7; 9 positions agree with TRBD1. This CDR3 is built from 14 residues. Germline V CDR1 and CDR2: SGHRS, YFSETQ. The chain's CDR3 is CASRGDRDFYGQYF. The DNA for the CDR3 is TGCGCCAGCAGAGGGGACAGGGACTTTTACGGGCAGTACTTC.

This clonotype was seen ten or more times. This rearrangement joins TRBV6-1 to TRBJ2-3, with a possible D match to TRBD2 (5 bases). The CDR3 contains 14 residues. The germline V gene has CDR1 MNHNS and CDR2 SASEGT. Between the trimmed V and J ends, which lost 5 bases and 2 bases, there was a span of 11 bases. The CDR3 reads CASSTRGLTDTQYF. CDR3 in DNA: TGTGCCAGCAGTACGAGAGGACTCACAGATACGCAGTATTTT.

The rearrangement joins TRBV5-4 to TRBJ2-7, with a weak D call TRBD1 (7 bases). CDR3 length: 14 amino acids. With 5 bases removed from V and 0 bases from J, the gap between germline ends came to 12 bases. The germline V gene has CDR1 SGHNT and CDR2 YYREEE (reference sequence). In nucleotides, the CDR3 is TGTGCCAGCAGTCACAGGGGAGGCTCCTACGAGCAGTACTTC. This translates into CASSHRGGSYEQYF. Using reference TRBV5-4 and TRBJ2-7 for the parts outside the CDR3, the full variable domain is ETGVTQSPTHLIKTRGQQVTLRCSSQSGHNTVSWYQQALGQGPQFIFQYYREEENGRGNFPPRFSGLQFPNYSSELNVNALELDDSALYLCASSHRGGSYEQYFGPGTRLTVT.

As regards this clonotype: A read error may produce the germline difference seen at one junction end. The rearrangement links TRBV11-2 to TRBJ2-1; TRBD2 matches 7 bases. The germline V gene encodes CDR1 SGHAT and CDR2 FQNNGV. The CDR3 has 14 amino acids. The DNA for the CDR3 is TGTGCCAGCAGCTCTATAGCGGGCAACAATGAGCGGTTCTTC. Translating it yields CASSSIAGNNERFF.

The chain uses TRBV2 and TRBJ1-5; D gene uncertain. Per the germline V gene, CDR1 is SNHLY and CDR2 is FYNNEI. V shed 3 bases and J shed 6 bases, with 3 bases lying between them. The CDR3 covers 11 residues. The CDR3 reads CASSDGQPQHF. The CDR3 nucleotides read TGTGCCAGCAGTGACGGTCAGCCCCAGCATTTT.

The genes are TRBV4-3 and TRBJ1-1; the match to TRBD1 covers 7 bases. The CDR3 runs 14 residues. J was trimmed by 1 base and V by 3 bases; bases with no gene match: 2. Looked up from germline, CDR1 is LGHNA and CDR2 is YSLEER. CDR3 coding DNA: TGCGCCAGCAGCCAGTACAGGGGGAACACTGAAGCTTTCTTT. Its translation: CASSQYRGNTEAFF.

This clonotype was counted between two and nine times. V gene TRBV18 combines with J gene TRBJ1-2, with D possibly being TRBD1 (6 bases). The germline CDR1 and CDR2 sequences are KGHSH and LQKENI. Trimming removed 3 bases from V and 1 base from J, with 18 bases in between. The length of the CDR3 is 17 residues. As DNA, the CDR3 is TGTGCCAGCTCACCGGACCGGGGGGCGCTGATTAACTATGGCTACACCTTC. Amino acid sequence: CASSPDRGALINYGYTF.